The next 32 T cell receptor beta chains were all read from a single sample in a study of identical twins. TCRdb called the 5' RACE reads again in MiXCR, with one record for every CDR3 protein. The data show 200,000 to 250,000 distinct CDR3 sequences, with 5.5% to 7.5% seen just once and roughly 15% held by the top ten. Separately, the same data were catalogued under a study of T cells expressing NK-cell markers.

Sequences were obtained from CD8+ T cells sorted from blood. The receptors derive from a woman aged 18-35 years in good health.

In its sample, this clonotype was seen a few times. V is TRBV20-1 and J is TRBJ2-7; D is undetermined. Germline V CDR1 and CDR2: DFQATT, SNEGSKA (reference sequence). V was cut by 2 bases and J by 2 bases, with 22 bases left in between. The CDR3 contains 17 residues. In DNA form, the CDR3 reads TGCAGTGCTAGAATGGGGTATGGGAATCGCGCAACCTACGAGCAGTACTTC. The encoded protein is CSARMGYGNRATYEQYF.

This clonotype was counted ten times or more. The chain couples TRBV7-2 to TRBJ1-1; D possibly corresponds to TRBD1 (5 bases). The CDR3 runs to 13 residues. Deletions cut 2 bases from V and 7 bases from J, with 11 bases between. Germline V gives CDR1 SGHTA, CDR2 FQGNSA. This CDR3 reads CASSLIGTGEAFF. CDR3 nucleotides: TGTGCCAGCAGCTTAATCGGGACGGGTGAAGCTTTCTTT.

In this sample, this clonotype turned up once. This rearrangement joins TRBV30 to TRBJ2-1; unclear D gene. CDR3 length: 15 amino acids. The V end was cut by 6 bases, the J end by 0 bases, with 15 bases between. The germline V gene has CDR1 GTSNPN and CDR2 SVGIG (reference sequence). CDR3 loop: CACTALTSSYNEQFF. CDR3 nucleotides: TGTGCCTGTACAGCACTTACGAGCTCCTACAATGAGCAGTTCTTC.

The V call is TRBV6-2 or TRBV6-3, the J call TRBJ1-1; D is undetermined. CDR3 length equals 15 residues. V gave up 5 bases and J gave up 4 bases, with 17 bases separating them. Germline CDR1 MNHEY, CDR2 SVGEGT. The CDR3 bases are TGTGCCAGCAGTCTCCAGATGGGAGTTTCCACTGAAGCTTTCTTT. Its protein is CASSLQMGVSTEAFF.

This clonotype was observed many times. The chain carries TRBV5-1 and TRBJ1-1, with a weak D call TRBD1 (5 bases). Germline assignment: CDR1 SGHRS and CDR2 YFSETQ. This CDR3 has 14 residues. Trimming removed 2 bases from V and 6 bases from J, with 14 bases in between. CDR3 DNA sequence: TGCGCCAGCAGCTTTGACAGTAGGTCCCCTGAAGCTTTCTTT. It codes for CASSFDSRSPEAFF.

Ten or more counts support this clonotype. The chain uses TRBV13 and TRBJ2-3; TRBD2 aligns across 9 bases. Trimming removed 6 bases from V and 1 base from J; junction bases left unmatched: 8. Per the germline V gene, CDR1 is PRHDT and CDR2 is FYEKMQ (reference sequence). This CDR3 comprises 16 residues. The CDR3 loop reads CASSPLAGKGTDTQYF. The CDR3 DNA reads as TGTGCCAGCAGTCCCCTAGCGGGGAAGGGCACAGATACGCAGTATTTT.

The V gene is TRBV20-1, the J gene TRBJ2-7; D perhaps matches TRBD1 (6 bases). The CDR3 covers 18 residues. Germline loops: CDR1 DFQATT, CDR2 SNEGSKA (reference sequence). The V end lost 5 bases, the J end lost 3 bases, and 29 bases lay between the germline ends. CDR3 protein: CSADSSDVLSAGVYEQYF. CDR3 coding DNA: TGCAGTGCTGACTCTTCAGACGTTTTGAGCGCAGGGGTCTACGAGCAGTACTTC.

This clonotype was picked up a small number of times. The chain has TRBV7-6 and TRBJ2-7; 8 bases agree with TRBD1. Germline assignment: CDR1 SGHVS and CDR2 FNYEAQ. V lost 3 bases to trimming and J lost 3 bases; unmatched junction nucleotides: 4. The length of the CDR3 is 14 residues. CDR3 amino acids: CASSFGDRGYEQYF. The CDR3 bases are TGTGCCAGCAGCTTCGGAGACAGGGGCTACGAGCAGTACTTC. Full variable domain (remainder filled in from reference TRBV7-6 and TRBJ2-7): GAGVSQSPRYKVTKRGQDVALRCDPISGHVSLYWYRQALGQGPEFLTYFNYEAQQDKSGLPNDRFSAERPEGSISTLTIQRTEQRDSAMYRCASSFGDRGYEQYFGPGTRLTVT.

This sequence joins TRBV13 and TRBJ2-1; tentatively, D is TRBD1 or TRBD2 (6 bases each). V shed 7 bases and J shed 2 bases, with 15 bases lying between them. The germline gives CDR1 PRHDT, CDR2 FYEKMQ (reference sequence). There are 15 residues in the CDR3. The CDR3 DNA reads TGTGCCAGCACCTTGGGGGGCCAGGCCTACAATGAGCAGTTCTTC. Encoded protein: CASTLGGQAYNEQFF.

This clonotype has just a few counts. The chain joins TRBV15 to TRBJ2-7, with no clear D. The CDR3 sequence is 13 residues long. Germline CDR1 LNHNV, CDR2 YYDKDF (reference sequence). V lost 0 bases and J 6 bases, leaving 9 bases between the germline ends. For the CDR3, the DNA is TGTGCCACCAGCAGAGATCTCCCGGGCGAGCAGTACTTC. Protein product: CATSRDLPGEQYF.

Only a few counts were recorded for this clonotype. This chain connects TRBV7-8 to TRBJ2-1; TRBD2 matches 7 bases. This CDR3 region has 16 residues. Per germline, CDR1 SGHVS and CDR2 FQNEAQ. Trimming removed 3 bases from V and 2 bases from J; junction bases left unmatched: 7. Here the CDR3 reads CASSFGAGVPYNEQFF. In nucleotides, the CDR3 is TGTGCCAGCAGCTTTGGGGCGGGAGTCCCCTACAATGAGCAGTTCTTC.

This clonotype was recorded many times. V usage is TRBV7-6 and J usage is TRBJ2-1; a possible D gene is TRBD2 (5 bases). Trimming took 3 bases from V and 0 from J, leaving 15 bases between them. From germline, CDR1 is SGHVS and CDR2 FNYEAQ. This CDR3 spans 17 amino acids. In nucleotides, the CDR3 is TGTGCCAGCAGCTTCCACCGACTACTTAGCTCCTACAATGAGCAGTTCTTC. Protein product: CASSFHRLLSSYNEQFF.

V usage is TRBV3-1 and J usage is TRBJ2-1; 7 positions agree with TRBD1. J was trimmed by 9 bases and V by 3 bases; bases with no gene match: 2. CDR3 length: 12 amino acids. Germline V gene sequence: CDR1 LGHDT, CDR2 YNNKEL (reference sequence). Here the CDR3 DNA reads TGTGCCAGCAGCCAGACAGGGACTGAGCAGTTCTTC. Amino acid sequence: CASSQTGTEQFF.

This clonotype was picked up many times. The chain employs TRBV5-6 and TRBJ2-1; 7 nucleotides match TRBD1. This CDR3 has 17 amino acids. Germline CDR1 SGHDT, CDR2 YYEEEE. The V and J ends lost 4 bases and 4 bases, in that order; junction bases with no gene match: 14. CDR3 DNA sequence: TGTGCCAGCAGCGAAAACCCTCCGGGACAGCTATACAATGAGCAGTTCTTC. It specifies CASSENPPGQLYNEQFF.

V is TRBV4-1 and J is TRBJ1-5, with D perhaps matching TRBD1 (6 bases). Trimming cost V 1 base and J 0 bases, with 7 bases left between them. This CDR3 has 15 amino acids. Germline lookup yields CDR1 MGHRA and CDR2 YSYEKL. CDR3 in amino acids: CASSQAGASNQPQHF. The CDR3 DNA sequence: TGCGCCAGCAGCCAAGCGGGGGCTAGCAATCAGCCCCAGCATTTT.

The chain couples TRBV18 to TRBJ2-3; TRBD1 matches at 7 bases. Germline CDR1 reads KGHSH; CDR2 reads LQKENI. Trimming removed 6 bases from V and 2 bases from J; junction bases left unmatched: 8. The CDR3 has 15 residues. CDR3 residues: CASSPRTGNTDTQYF. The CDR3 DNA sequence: TGTGCCAGCTCCCCAAGGACAGGAAACACAGATACGCAGTATTTT.

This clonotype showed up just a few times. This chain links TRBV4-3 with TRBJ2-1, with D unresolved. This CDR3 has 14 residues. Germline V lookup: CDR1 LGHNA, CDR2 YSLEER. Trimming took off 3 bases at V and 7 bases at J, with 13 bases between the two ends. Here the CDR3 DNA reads TGCGCCAGCAGCCAGTGGCAGGACGGGAATGAGCAGTTCTTC. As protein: CASSQWQDGNEQFF.

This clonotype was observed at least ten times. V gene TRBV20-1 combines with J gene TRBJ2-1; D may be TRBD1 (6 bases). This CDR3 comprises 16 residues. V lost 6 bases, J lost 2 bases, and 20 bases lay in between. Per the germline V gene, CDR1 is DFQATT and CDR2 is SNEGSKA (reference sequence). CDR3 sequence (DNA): TGCAGTGCGTTGGAAACAGGGAAGTGGACCTACAATGAGCAGTTCTTC. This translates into CSALETGKWTYNEQFF.

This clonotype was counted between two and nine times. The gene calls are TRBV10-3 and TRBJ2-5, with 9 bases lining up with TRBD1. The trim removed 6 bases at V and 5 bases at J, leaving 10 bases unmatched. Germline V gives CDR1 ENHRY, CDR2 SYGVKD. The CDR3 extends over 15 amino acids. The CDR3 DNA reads TGTGCCATCAGCGGGCGGACAGGGGTTGTGGAGACCCAGTACTTC. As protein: CAISGRTGVVETQYF.

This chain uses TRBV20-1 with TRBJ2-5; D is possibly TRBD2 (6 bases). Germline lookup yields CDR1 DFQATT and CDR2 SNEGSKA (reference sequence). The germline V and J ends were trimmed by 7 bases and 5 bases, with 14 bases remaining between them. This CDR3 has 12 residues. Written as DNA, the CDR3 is TGCAGTGGGTCGGAGGGGCGGGAGACCCAGTACTTC. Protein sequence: CSGSEGRETQYF.

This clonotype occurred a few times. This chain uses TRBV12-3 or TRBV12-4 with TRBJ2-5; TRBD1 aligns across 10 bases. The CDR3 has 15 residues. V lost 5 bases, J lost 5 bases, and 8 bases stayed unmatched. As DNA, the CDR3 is TGTGCCAGCAGTCCCCGGGACAGGGGAAGGGAGACCCAGTACTTC. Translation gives CASSPRDRGRETQYF.

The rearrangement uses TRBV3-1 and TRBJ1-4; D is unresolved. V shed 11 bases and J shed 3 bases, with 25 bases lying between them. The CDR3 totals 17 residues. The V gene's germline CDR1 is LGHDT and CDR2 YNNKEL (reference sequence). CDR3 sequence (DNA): TGTGCCTCCTCCCAGGAGGTCCCTGGAACAGCTAATGAAAAACTGTTTTTT. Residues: CASSQEVPGTANEKLFF.

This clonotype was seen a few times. The CDR3 DNA sequence: TGTGCCAGCAGCTTCAGGGGTGAGGGCTACACCTTC. Its protein product is CASSFRGEGYTF. The rearrangement links TRBV7-2 to TRBJ1-2; D is possibly TRBD1 (6 bases). The CDR3 covers 12 residues. Germline V CDR1 and CDR2: SGHTA, FQGNSA. Trimming took off 3 bases at V and 8 bases at J, with 10 bases between the two ends.

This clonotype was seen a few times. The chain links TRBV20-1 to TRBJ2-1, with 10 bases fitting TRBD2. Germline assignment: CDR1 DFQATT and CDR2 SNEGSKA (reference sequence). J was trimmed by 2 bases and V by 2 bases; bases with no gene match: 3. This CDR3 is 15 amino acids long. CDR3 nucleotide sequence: TGCAGTGCTAGAACCACTAGCGGGACCTACAATGAGCAGTTCTTC. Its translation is CSARTTSGTYNEQFF.

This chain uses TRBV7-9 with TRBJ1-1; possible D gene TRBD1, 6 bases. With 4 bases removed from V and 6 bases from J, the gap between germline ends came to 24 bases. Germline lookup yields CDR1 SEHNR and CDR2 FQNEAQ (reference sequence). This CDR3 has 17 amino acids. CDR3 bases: TGTGCCAGCAGCTCGAGATTTCATTTTGCGACAGGCCCTGAAGCTTTCTTT. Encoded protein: CASSSRFHFATGPEAFF.

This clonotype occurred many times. The CDR3 protein is CASSVVVNTGELFF. The CDR3 coding sequence is TGTGCCAGCAGCGTAGTGGTGAACACCGGGGAGCTGTTTTTT. This chain links TRBV9 with TRBJ2-2; no reliable D call. V was clipped by 0 bases and J by 1 base, with 4 bases between them. This CDR3 is built from 14 residues. Per the germline V gene, CDR1 is SGDLS and CDR2 is YYNGEE.

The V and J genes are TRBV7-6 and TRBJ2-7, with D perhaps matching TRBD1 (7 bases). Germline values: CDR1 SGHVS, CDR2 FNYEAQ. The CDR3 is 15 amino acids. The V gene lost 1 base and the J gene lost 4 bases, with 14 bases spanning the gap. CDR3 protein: CASSLERGTAYEQYF. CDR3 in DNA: TGTGCCAGCAGCTTAGAACGGGGGACAGCTTACGAGCAGTACTTC.

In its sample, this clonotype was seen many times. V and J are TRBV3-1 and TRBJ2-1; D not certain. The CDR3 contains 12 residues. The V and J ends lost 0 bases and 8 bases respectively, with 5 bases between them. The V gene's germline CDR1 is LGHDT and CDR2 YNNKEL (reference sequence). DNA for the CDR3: TGTGCCAGCAGCCAAGATAGCCATGAGCAGTTCTTC. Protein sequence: CASSQDSHEQFF.

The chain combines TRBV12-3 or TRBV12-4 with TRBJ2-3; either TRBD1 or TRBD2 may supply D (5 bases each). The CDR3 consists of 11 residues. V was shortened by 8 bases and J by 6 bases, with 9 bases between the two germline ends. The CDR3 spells CASGGPDTQYF. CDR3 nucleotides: TGTGCCAGCGGGGGACCGGATACGCAGTATTTT.

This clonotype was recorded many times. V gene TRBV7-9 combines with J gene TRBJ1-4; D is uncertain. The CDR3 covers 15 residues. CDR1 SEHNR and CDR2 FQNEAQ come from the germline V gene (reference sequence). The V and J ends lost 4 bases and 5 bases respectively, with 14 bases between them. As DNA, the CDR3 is TGTGCCAGCAGCTATAGTTCGAGACGGAATGAAAAACTGTTTTTT. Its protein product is CASSYSSRRNEKLFF.

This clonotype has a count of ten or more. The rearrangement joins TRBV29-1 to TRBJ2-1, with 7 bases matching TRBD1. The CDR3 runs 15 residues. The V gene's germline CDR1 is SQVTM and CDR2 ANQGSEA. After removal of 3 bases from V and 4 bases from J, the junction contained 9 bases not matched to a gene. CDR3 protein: CSVEVTGFKYNEQFF. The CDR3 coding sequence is TGCAGCGTTGAGGTGACAGGGTTCAAATACAATGAGCAGTTCTTC.

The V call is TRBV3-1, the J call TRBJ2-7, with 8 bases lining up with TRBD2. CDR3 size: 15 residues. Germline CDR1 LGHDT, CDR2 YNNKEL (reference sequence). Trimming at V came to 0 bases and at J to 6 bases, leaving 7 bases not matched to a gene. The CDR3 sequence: CASSQDSLAGPEQYF. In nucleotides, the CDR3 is TGTGCCAGCAGCCAAGATTCCCTAGCGGGCCCCGAGCAGTACTTC.